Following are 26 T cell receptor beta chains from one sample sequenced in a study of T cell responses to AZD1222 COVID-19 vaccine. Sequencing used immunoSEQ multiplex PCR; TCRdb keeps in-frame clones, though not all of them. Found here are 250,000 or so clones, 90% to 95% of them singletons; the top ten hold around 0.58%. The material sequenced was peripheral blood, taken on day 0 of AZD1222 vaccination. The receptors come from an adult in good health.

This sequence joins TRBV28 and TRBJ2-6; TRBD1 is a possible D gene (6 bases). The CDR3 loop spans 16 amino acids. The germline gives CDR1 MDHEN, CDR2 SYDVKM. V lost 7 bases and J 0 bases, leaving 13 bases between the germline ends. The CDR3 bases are TGTGCCAGCACGACCTACAGGGCCTCTGGGGCCAACGTCCTGACTTTC. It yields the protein CASTTYRASGANVLTF.

The chain's CDR3 is CASSTGGSYGYTF. CDR3 nucleotide sequence: TGTGCCAGCAGCACGGGGGGAAGCTATGGCTACACCTTC. The chain joins TRBV3-1 (or the pseudogene TRBV3-2) to TRBJ1-2; weak D call: TRBD1 (5 bases). V lost 5 bases and J lost 4, with 11 bases in between. The CDR3 is 13 residues long. The V gene's germline CDR1 is LGHDT and CDR2 YNNKEL (reference sequence).

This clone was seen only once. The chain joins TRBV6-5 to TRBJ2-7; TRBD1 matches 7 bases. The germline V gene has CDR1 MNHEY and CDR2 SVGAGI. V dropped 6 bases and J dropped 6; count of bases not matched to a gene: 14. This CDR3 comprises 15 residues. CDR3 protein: CASSNRQGSLGEQYF. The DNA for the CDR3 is TGTGCCAGCAGCAACAGACAGGGTAGTCTCGGCGAGCAGTACTTC.

The CDR3 DNA is TGTGCCAGCTCAATTGGCCAGGGGACGAACACTGAAGCTTTCTTT. It is translated as CASSIGQGTNTEAFF. The rearrangement links TRBV18 to TRBJ1-1; D might be TRBD1 (6 bases). Germline CDR1 KGHSH, CDR2 LQKENI. Trimming removed 5 bases at V and 1 base at J, with 14 bases between. The CDR3 is 15 residues long.

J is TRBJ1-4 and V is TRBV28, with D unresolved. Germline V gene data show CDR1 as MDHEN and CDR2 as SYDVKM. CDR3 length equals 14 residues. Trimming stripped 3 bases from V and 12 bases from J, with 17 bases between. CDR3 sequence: CASSFSLPPPELFF. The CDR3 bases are TGTGCCAGCAGTTTCAGTCTTCCCCCCCCAGAACTGTTTTTT.

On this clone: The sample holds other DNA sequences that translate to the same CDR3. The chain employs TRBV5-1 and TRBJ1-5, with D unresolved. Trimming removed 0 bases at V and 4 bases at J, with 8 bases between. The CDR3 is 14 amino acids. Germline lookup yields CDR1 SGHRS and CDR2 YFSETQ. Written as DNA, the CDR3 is TGCGCCAGCAGCTTGGGGGGAGGGAATCAGCCCCAGCATTTT. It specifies CASSLGGGNQPQHF.

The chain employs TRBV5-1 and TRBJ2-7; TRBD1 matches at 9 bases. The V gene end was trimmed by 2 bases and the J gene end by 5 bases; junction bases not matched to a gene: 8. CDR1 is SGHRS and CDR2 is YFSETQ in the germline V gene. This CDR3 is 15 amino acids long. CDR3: CASSFRTGVGDEQYF. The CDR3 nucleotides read TGCGCCAGCAGCTTCCGGACAGGGGTCGGAGACGAGCAGTACTTC.

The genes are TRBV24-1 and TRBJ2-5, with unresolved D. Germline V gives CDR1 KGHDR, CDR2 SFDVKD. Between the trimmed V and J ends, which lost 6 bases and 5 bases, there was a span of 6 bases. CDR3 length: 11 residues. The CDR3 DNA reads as TGTGCCACCAGTCTCGCGGAGACCCAGTACTTC. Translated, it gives CATSLAETQYF.

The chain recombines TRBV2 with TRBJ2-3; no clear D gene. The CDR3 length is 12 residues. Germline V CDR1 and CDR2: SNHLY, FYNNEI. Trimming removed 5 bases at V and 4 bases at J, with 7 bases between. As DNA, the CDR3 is TGTGCCAGCAGTTGGGTCTCAGATACGCAGTATTTT. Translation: CASSWVSDTQYF.

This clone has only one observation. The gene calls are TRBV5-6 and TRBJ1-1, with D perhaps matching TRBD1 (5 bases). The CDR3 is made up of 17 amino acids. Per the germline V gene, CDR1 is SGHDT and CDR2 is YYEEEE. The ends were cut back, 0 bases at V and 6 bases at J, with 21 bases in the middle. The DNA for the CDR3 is TGTGCCAGCAGCTTGGCCGGGCAGGGTTATAATGGTCCTGAAGCTTTCTTT. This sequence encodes CASSLAGQGYNGPEAFF.

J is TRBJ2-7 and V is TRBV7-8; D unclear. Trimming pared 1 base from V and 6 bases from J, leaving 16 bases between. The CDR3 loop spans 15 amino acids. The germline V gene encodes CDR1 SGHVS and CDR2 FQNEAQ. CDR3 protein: CASSLGNTGIGEQYF. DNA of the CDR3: TGTGCCAGCAGCTTAGGGAACACCGGAATCGGCGAGCAGTACTTC.

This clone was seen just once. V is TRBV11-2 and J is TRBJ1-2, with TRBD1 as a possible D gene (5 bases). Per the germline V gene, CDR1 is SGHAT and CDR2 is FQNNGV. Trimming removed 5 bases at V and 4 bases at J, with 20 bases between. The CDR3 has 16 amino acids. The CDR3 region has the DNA TGTGCCAGCAGCCCCCTGGGGCGGGGACGAAGCTATGGCTACACCTTC. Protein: CASSPLGRGRSYGYTF.

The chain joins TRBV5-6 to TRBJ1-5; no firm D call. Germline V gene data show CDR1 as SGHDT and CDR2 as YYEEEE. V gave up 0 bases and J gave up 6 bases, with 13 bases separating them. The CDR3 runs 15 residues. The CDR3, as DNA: TGTGCCAGCAGCTTGGGGCCCCTTCGAGGTCAGCCCCAGCATTTT. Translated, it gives CASSLGPLRGQPQHF.

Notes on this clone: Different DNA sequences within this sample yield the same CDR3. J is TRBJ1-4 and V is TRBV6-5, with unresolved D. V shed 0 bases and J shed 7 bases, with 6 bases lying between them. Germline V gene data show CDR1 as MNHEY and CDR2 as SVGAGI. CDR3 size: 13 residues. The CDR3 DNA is TGTGCCAGCAGTTACTCGGGCAGTGAAAAACTGTTTTTT. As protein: CASSYSGSEKLFF.

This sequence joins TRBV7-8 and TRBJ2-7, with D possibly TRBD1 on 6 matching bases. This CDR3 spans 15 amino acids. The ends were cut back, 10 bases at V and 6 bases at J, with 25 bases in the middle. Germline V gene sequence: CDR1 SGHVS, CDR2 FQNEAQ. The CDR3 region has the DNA TGTGCCACTACGAAAGTAGGGGGTCTAGTGGGCGAGCAGTACTTC. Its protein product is CATTKVGGLVGEQYF.

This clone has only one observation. This CDR3 is CASSSLYGRSGGYEQYF. CDR3 coding DNA: TGTGCCAGCAGCTCTCTTTACGGGAGGTCAGGGGGATACGAGCAGTACTTC. The V call is TRBV7-8, the J call TRBJ2-7; D might be TRBD1 or TRBD2, each matching 7 bases. V was shortened by 4 bases and J by 4 bases, with 23 bases between the two germline ends. CDR1 is SGHVS, CDR2 FQNEAQ, per germline. This CDR3 has 17 residues.

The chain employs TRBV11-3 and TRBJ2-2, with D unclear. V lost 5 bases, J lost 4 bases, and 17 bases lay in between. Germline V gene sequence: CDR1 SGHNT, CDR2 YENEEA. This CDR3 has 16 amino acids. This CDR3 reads CASSMRSPGGTGELFF. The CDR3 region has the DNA TGTGCCAGCAGCATGAGGTCCCCGGGCGGCACCGGGGAGCTGTTTTTT.

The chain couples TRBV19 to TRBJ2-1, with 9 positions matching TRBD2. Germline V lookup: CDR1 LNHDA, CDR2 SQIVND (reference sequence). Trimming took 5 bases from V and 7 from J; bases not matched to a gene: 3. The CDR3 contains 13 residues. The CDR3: CASSSSGVNEQFF. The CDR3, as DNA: TGTGCCAGTAGTTCTAGCGGGGTTAATGAGCAGTTCTTC. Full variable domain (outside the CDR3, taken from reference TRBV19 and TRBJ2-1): DGGITQSPKYLFRKEGQNVTLSCEQNLNHDAMYWYRQDPGQGLRLIYYSQIVNDFQKGDIAEGYSVSREKKESFPLTVTSAQKNPTAFYLCASSSSGVNEQFFGPGTRLTVL.

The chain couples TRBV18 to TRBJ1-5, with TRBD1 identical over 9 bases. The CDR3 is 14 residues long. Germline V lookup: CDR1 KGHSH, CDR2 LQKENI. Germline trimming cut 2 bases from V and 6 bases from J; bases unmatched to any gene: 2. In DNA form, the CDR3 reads TGTGCCAGCTCACCAGGGACAGGGAGTCAGCCCCAGCATTTT. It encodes CASSPGTGSQPQHF.

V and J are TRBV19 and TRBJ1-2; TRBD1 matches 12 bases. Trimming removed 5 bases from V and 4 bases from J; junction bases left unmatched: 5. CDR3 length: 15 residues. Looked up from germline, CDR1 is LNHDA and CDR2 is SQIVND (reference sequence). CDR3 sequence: CASSRDRGRGYGYTF. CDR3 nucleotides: TGTGCCAGTAGTCGGGACAGGGGGCGCGGCTATGGCTACACCTTC.

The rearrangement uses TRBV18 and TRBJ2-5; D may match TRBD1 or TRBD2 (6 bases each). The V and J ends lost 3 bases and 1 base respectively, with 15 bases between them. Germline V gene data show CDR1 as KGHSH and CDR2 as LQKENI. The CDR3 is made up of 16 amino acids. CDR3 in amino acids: CASSPMVQGGQETQYF. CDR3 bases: TGTGCCAGCTCACCCATGGTACAGGGAGGCCAAGAGACCCAGTACTTC.

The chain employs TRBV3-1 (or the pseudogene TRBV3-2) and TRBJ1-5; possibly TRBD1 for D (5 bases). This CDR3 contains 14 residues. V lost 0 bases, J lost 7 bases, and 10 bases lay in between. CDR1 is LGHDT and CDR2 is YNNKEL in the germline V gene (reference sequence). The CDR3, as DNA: TGTGCCAGCAGCCAAGATTGGGGGGAACAGCCCCAGCATTTT. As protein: CASSQDWGEQPQHF.

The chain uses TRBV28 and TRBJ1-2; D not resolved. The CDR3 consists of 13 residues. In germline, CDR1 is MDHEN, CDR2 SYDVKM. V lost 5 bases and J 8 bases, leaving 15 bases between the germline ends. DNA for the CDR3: TGTGCCAGCAGTCTCCGGACCCCGCCGGGCTACACCTTC. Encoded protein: CASSLRTPPGYTF.

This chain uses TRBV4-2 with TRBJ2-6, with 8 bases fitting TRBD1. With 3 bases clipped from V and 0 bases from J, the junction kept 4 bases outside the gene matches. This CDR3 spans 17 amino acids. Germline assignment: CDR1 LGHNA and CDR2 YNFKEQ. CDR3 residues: CASSHGTGDSGANVLTF. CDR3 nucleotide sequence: TGTGCCAGCAGCCATGGGACAGGAGACTCTGGGGCCAACGTCCTGACTTTC.

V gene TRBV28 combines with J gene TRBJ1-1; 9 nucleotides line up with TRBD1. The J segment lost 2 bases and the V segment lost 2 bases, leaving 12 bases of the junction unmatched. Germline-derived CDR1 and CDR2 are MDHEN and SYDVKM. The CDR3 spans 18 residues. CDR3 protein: CASSLPVPGQGGNTEAFF. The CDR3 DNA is TGTGCCAGCAGTTTACCAGTCCCGGGACAGGGTGGAAACACTGAAGCTTTCTTT.

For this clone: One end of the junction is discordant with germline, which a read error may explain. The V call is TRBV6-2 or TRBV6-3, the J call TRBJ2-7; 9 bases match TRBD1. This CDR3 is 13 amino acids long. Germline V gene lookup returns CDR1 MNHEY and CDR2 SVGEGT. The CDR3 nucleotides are TGTGCCAGCAGTTACTCGAACAGGGGGCATCGGGACTTC. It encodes CASSYSNRGHRDF.